This T cell receptor beta chain was captured by sequencing in a study of OX40 agonist ivuxolimab in advanced cancers. For the study at large: Patients' therapy was ivuxolimab, an antibody that acts as an agonist of OX40 (CD134).

The ends were cut back, 4 bases at V and 0 bases at J, with 7 bases in the middle. This CDR3 region has 14 residues. Libraries were prepared by immunoSEQ multiplex PCR; TCRdb keeps only in-frame clonotypes and omits some of them. This sample has 30,000 to 50,000 clones, with approximately 90% found just once. Sequencing was performed on CD4+ or CD8+ T cells sorted from blood, taken in a trial of the OX40 agonist ivuxolimab. J is TRBJ1-3 and V is TRBV7-1; D gene uncertain. TRBV7-1 is noted as an ORF with a role that remains uncertain. The sequence was obtained from an adult with an advanced solid tumor such as melanoma, head and neck, liver or kidney cancer. The DNA of the CDR3 is TGTGCCAGCAGCTTAAGCAACTCTGGAAACACCATATATTTT. Translating it yields CASSLSNSGNTIYF.